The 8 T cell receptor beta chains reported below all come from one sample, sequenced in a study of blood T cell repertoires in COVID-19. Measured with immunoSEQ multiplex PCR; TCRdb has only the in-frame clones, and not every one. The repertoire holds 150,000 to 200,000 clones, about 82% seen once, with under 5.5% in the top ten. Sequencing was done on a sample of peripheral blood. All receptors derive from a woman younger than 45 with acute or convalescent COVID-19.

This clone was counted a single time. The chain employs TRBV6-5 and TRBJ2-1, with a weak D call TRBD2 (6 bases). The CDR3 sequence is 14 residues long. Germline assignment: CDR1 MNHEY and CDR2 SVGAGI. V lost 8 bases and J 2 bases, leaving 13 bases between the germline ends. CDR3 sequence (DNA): TGTGCCAGCCCTAGGGGCGGGACCTACAATGAGCAGTTCTTC. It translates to CASPRGGTYNEQFF.

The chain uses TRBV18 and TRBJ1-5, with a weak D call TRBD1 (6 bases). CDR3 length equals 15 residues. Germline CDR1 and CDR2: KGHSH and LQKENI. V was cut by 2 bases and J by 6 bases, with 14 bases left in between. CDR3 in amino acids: CASSPSPGVGQPQHF. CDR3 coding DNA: TGTGCCAGCTCACCAAGCCCAGGGGTAGGTCAGCCCCAGCATTTT.

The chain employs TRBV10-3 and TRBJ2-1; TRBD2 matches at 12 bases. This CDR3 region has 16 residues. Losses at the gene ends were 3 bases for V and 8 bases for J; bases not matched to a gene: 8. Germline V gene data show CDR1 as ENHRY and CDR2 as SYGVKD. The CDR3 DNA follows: TGTGCCATCAGTGATCCAAGACTAGCGGGAGAGCATGAGCAGTTCTTC. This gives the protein CAISDPRLAGEHEQFF.

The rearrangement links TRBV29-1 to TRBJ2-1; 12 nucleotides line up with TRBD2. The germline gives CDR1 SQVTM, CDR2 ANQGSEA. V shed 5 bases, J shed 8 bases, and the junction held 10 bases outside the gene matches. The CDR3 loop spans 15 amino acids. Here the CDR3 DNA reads TGCAGCGTTCCCCCCCCTAGCGGGAGGGCTCATGAGCAGTTCTTC. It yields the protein CSVPPPSGRAHEQFF.

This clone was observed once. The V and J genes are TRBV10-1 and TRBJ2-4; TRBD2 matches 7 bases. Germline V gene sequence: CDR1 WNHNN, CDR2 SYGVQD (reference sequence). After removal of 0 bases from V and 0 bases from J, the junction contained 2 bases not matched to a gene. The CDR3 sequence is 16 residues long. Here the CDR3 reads CASSESVAGAKNIQYF. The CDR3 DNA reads TGCGCCAGCAGTGAGTCAGTAGCGGGAGCCAAAAACATTCAGTACTTC.

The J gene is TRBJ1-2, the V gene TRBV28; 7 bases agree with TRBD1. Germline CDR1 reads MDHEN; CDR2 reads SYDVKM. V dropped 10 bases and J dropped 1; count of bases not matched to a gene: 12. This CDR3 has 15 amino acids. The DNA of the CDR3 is TGTGCCACAAAGAAGGGGGCAAGTCTTAACTATGGCTACACCTTC. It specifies CATKKGASLNYGYTF.

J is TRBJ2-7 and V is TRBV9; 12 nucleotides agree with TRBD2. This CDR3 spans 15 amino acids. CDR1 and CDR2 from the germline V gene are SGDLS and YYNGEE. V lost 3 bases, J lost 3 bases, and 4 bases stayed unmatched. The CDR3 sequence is CASSELAGGHYEQYF. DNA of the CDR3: TGTGCCAGCAGCGAACTAGCGGGGGGCCACTACGAGCAGTACTTC.

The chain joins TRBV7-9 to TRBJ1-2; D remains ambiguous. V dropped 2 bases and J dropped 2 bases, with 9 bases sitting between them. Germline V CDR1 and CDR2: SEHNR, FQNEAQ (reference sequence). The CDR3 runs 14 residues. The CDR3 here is CASSLLGINYGYTF. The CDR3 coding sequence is TGTGCCAGCAGCTTACTCGGGATAAACTATGGCTACACCTTC.